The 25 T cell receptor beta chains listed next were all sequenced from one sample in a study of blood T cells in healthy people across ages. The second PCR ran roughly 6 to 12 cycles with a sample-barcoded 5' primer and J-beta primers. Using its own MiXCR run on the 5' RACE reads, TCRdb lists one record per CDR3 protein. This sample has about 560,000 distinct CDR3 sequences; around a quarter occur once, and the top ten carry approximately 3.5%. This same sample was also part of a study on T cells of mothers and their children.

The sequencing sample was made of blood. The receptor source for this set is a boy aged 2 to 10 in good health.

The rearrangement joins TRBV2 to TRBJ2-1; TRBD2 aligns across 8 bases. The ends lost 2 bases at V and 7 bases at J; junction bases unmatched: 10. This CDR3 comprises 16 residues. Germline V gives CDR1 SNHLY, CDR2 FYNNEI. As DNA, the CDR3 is TGTGCCAGCAGTGAATATCGGGGGGGGTTAGGGAATGAGCAGTTCTTC. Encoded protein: CASSEYRGGLGNEQFF.

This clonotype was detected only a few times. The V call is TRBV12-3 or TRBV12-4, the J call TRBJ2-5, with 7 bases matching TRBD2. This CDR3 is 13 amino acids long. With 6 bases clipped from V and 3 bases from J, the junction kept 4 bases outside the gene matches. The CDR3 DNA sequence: TGTGCCAGCAGACGGGACTACAAAGAGACCCAGTACTTC. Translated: CASRRDYKETQYF.

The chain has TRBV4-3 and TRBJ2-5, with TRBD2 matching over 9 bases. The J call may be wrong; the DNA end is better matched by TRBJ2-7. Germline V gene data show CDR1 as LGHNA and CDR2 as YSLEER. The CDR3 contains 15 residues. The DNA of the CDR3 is TGCGCCAGCAGCCAAGATCCTAGCGGGACCTACGAGCAGTACTTC. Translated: CASSQDPSGTYEQYF.

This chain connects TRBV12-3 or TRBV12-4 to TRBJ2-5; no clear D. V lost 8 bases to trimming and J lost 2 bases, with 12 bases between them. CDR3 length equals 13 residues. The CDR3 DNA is TGTGCCAGCCGCCAACTGATACAAGAGACCCAGTACTTC. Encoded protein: CASRQLIQETQYF.

CDR3 bases: TGCAGTGCTAGGGCTAGCGGGGTATACGAGCAGTACTTC. It translates to CSARASGVYEQYF. V gene TRBV20-1 combines with J gene TRBJ2-7; 9 nucleotides match TRBD2. The ends lost 3 bases at V and 4 bases at J; junction bases unmatched: 4. The CDR3 spans 13 residues. Germline loops: CDR1 DFQATT, CDR2 SNEGSKA (reference sequence).

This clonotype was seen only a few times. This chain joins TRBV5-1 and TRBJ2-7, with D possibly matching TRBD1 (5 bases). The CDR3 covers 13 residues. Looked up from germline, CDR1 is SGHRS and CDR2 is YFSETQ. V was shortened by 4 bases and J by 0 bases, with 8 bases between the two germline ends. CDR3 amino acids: CASSPDTSYEQYF. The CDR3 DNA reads TGCGCCAGCAGCCCGGACACCTCCTACGAGCAGTACTTC.

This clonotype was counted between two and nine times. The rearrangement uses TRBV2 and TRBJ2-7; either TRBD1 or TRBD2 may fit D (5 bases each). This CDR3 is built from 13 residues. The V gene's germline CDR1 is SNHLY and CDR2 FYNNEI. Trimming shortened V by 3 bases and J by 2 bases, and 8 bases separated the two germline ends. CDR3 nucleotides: TGTGCCAGCAGTGACGGGGACGCCTACGAGCAGTACTTC. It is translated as CASSDGDAYEQYF.

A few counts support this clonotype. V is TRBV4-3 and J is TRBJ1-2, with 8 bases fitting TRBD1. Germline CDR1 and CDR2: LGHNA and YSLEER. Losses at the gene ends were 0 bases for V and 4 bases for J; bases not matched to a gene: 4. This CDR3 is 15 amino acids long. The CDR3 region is CASSQDGQGPYGYTF. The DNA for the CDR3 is TGCGCCAGCAGCCAAGATGGACAGGGACCCTATGGCTACACCTTC.

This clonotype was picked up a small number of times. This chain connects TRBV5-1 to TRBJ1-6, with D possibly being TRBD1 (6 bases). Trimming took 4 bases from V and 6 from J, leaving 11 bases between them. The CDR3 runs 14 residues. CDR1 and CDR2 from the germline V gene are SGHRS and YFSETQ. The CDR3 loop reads CASSLDSFNSPLHF. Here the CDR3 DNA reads TGCGCCAGCAGCCTGGACAGTTTTAATTCACCCCTCCACTTT.

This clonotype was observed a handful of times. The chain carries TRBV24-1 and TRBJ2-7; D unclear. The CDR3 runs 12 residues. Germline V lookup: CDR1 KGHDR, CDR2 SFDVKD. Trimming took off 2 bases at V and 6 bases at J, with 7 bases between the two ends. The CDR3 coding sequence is TGTGCCACCAGTGATTCTGGGCGCGAGCAGTACTTC. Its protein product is CATSDSGREQYF.

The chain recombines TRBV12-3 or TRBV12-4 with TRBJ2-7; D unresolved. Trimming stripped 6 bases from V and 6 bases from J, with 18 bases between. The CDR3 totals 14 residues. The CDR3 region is CASSWTGQSSEQYF. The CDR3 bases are TGTGCCAGCAGCTGGACCGGGCAGAGCTCCGAGCAGTACTTC.

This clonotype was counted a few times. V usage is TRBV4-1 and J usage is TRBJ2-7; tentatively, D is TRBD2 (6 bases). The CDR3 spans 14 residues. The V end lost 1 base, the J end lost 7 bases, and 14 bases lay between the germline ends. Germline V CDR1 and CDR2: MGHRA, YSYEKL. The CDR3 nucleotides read TGCGCCAGCAGCCAAGGTACGGGGGTACGGGAGCAGTACTTC. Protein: CASSQGTGVREQYF.

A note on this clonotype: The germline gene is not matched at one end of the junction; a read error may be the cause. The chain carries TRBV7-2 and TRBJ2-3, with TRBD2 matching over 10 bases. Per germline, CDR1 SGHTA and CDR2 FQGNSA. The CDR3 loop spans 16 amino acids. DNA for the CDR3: TGTGCCGGCAGCTTGGCAGGGACTAGCGGCACAGATACGCAGTATTTT. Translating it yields CAGSLAGTSGTDTQYF.

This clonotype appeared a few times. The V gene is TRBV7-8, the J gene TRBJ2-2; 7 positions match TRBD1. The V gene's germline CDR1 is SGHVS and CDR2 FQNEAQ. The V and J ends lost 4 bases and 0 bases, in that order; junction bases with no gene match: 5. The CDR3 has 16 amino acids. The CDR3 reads CASSSTGTANTGELFF. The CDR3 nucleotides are TGTGCCAGCAGCTCTACCGGGACAGCGAACACCGGGGAGCTGTTTTTT.

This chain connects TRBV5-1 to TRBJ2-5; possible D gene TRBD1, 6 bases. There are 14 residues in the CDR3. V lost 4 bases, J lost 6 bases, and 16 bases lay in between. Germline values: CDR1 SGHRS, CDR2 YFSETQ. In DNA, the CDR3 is TGCGCCAGCAGCCGAGCAGGGGATCTGCAGACCCAGTACTTC. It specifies CASSRAGDLQTQYF.

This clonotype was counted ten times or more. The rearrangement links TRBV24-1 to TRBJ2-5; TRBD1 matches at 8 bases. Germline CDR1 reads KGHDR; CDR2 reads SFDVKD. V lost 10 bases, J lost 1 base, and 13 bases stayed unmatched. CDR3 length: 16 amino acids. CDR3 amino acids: CATFPDREQSQETQYF. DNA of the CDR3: TGTGCCACTTTCCCGGACAGGGAGCAGAGCCAAGAGACCCAGTACTTC.

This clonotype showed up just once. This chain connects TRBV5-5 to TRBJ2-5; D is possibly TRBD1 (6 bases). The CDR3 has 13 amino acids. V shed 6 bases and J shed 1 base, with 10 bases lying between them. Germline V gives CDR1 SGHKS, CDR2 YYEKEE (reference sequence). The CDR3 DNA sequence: TGTGCCAGCACGAGGGGGAGCCAAGAGACCCAGTACTTC. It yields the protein CASTRGSQETQYF.

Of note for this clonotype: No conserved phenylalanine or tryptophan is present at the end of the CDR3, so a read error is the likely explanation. The CDR3 reads CASSSRDWEKYEQYS. Here the CDR3 DNA reads TGTGCCAGCAGTTCCCGGGACTGGGAAAAGTACGAGCAGTACTCC. This rearrangement joins TRBV28 to TRBJ2-1; weak D call: TRBD2 (6 bases). With the DNA end fitting TRBJ2-7 better, the J assignment may be wrong. CDR3 length: 15 amino acids. Germline assignment: CDR1 MDHEN and CDR2 SYDVKM.

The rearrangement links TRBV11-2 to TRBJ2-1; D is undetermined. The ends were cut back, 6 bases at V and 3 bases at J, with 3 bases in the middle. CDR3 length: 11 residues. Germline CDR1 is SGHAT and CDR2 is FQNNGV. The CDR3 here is CASRLYNEQFF. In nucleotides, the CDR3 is TGTGCCAGCAGGCTCTACAATGAGCAGTTCTTC.

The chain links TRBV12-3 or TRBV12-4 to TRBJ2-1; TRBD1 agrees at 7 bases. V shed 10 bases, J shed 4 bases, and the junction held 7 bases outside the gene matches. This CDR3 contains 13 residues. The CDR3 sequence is CAITGQNYNEQFF. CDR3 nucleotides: TGTGCCATTACGGGACAGAATTACAATGAGCAGTTCTTC.

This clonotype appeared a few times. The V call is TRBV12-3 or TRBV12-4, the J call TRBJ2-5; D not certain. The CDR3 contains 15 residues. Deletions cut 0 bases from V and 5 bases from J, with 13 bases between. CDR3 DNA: TGTGCCAGCAGTTTAGCGCACGGGTTGGGGGAGACCCAGTACTTC. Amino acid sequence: CASSLAHGLGETQYF.

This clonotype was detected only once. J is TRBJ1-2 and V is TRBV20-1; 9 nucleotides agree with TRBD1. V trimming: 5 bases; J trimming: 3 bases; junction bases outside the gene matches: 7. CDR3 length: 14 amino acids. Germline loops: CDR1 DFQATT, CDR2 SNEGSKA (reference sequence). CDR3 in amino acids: CSAPQGARDYGYTF. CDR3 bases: TGCAGTGCTCCACAGGGGGCGCGGGACTATGGCTACACCTTC.

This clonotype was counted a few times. The CDR3 DNA sequence: TGTGCCAGCAGTCGGACAGTTCGAGAGCAGTACTTC. This encodes CASSRTVREQYF. The rearrangement links TRBV12-3 or TRBV12-4 to TRBJ2-7; D may be TRBD1 (6 bases). The CDR3 has 12 amino acids. V lost 5 bases and J lost 7, with 12 bases in between.

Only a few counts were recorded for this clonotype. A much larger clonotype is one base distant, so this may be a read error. As DNA, the CDR3 is TGTACCAGCAGTACTGTCGGGGGCGAGCAGTACTTC. Amino acids: CTSSTVGGEQYF. The genes are TRBV6-2 or TRBV6-3 and TRBJ2-7; possibly TRBD2 for D (6 bases). The germline V gene encodes CDR1 MNHEY and CDR2 SVGEGT. CDR3 size: 12 residues.

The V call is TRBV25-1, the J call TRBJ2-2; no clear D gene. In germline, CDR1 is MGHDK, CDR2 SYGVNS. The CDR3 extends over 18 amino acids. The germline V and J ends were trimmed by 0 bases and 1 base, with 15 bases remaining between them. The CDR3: CASSEYFLPRRNTGELFF. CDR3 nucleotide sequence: TGTGCCAGCAGTGAATATTTCCTCCCCAGGAGGAACACCGGGGAGCTGTTTTTT.